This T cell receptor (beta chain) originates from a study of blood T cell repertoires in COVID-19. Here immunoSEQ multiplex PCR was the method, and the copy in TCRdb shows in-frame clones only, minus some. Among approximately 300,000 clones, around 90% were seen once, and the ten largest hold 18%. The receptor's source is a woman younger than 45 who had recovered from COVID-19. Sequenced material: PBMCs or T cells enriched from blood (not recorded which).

The CDR3 coding sequence is TGTGCCAGCAGCGCCCTCGGACAGGGCACCGGGGAGCTGTTTTTT. Protein: CASSALGQGTGELFF. The chain joins TRBV9 to TRBJ2-2, with TRBD1 matching over 8 bases. Germline V gives CDR1 SGDLS, CDR2 YYNGEE. V lost 3 bases to trimming and J lost 4 bases; unmatched junction nucleotides: 5. CDR3 length equals 15 residues.